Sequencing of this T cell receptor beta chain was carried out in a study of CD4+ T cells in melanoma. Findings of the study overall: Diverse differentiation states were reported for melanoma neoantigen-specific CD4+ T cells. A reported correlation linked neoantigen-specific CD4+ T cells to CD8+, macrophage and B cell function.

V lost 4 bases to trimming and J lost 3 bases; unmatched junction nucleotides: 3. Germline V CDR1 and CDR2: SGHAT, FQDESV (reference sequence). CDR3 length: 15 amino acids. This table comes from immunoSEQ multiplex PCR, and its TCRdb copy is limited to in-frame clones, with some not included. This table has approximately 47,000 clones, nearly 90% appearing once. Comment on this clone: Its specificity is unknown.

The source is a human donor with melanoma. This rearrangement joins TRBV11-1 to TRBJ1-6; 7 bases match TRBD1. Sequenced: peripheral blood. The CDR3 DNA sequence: TGTGCCAGCAGCTCCGGGACAGTCTATAATTCACCCCTCCACTTT. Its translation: CASSSGTVYNSPLHF.